A single sample is the source of the 22 T cell receptor beta chains below, sequenced in a study of graft-versus-host responses after intestinal transplantation. Libraries were prepared by immunoSEQ multiplex PCR; TCRdb keeps only in-frame clonotypes and omits some of them. The sample holds approximately 77,000 clones, over 80% seen once. Sample: PBMCs, taken 98 days after intestinal transplantation. These receptors were taken from a human patient who received an intestinal transplant, so some T cells may come from the graft donor.

J is TRBJ2-7 and V is TRBV7-8; TRBD1 or TRBD2 may be the D gene (6 bases each). CDR1 is SGHVS and CDR2 is FQNEAQ in the germline V gene. The V gene lost 5 bases and the J gene lost 4 bases, with 12 bases spanning the gap. The length of the CDR3 is 13 residues. CDR3 bases: TGTGCCAGCAGCCTGGAGGGGGGATACGAGCAGTACTTC. Protein: CASSLEGGYEQYF.

The chain couples TRBV5-8 to TRBJ1-5; D uncertain. CDR1 SGHTS and CDR2 YDEGEE come from the germline V gene. This CDR3 contains 13 residues. Trimming stripped 7 bases from V and 0 bases from J, with 8 bases between. The DNA of the CDR3 is TGTGCCAGCGAGACATTTAGCAATCAGCCCCAGCATTTT. It specifies CASETFSNQPQHF.

This sequence joins TRBV23-1 and TRBJ1-1; 7 nucleotides match TRBD1. TRBV23-1 is treated as an ORF (open reading frame) with a function not yet certain. This CDR3 contains 15 residues. V was pared by 3 bases and J by 1 base, with 5 bases of the junction left unmatched. In DNA, the CDR3 is TGCGCCAGCAGTCATAACCGGGACAGGAACACTGAAGCTTTCTTT. Its protein is CASSHNRDRNTEAFF.

CDR3 nucleotides: TGCAGCGTTGAAGAGTATATGGTAGACAGGCTTAATGGCTACACCTTC. Protein product: CSVEEYMVDRLNGYTF. The chain couples TRBV29-1 to TRBJ1-2, with D tentatively TRBD1 (6 bases). This CDR3 comprises 16 residues. Looked up from germline, CDR1 is SQVTM and CDR2 is ANQGSEA. V was clipped by 0 bases and J by 6 bases, with 20 bases between them.

The J gene is TRBJ2-7, the V gene TRBV4-1, with a weak D call TRBD1 (6 bases). The CDR3 totals 15 residues. Germline V lookup: CDR1 MGHRA, CDR2 YSYEKL. The V gene lost 3 bases and the J gene lost 0 bases, with 12 bases spanning the gap. The CDR3 DNA reads as TGCGCCAGCAGCCAGGGGCAGGGGAGCTCCTACGAGCAGTACTTC. Translating gives CASSQGQGSSYEQYF.

This clone was seen more than once but under ten times. The gene calls are TRBV6-5 and TRBJ2-5, with D perhaps TRBD1 or TRBD2 (5 bases each). Germline assignment: CDR1 MNHEY and CDR2 SVGAGI. V dropped 0 bases and J dropped 2 bases, with 7 bases sitting between them. The CDR3 consists of 14 residues. The CDR3 DNA reads as TGTGCCAGCAGTTACTCGGGGGTGCAAGAGACCCAGTACTTC. It is translated as CASSYSGVQETQYF.

This chain links TRBV5-1 with TRBJ2-1; 10 positions match TRBD2. The length of the CDR3 is 15 residues. The V and J ends lost 3 bases and 4 bases, in that order; junction bases with no gene match: 4. Germline V gene data show CDR1 as SGHRS and CDR2 as YFSETQ. The CDR3 DNA reads TGCGCCAGCAGCTCCACTAGCGGGACATACAATGAGCAGTTCTTC. Protein sequence: CASSSTSGTYNEQFF.

In this sample, this clone turned up once. This chain links TRBV12-5 with TRBJ2-3; a possible D gene is TRBD1 (6 bases). Between the trimmed V and J ends, which lost 5 bases and 2 bases, there was a span of 17 bases. CDR1 is LGHNT and CDR2 is FRNRAP in the germline V gene. The CDR3 has 16 residues. In DNA, the CDR3 is TGTGCTAGTGGTACCCCTCCAGGGGTTCTCACAGATACGCAGTATTTT. It is translated as CASGTPPGVLTDTQYF.

The chain carries TRBV6-5 and TRBJ2-7, with 8 bases identical to TRBD1. Germline CDR1 and CDR2: MNHEY and SVGAGI. This CDR3 is 16 amino acids long. Trimming took 2 bases from V and 6 from J; bases not matched to a gene: 12. The CDR3, as DNA: TGTGCCAGCAGTTACCCCCCCTCACAGACAGGGGTCGAGCAGTACTTC. It specifies CASSYPPSQTGVEQYF.

The gene calls are TRBV5-6 and TRBJ1-2; D unresolved. Germline V gene sequence: CDR1 SGHDT, CDR2 YYEEEE. Trimming left V 1 base short and J 0 bases short, with 10 bases between. The CDR3 is 15 residues long. The CDR3 sequence: CASSLLRGANYGYTF. The CDR3 DNA follows: TGTGCCAGCAGCTTGCTGCGGGGAGCTAACTATGGCTACACCTTC.

The chain employs TRBV5-1 and TRBJ2-5; the D is unclear. CDR3 length equals 13 residues. Germline assignment: CDR1 SGHRS and CDR2 YFSETQ. V was cut by 2 bases and J by 7 bases, with 12 bases left in between. CDR3 amino acids: CASSLTSERTQYF. In DNA form, the CDR3 reads TGCGCCAGCAGCTTAACCTCAGAGAGGACCCAGTACTTC.

The chain carries TRBV27 and TRBJ2-3; D uncertain. The V and J ends lost 3 bases and 6 bases respectively, with 13 bases between them. CDR1 is MNHEY and CDR2 is SMNVEV in the germline V gene (reference sequence). This CDR3 spans 14 amino acids. CDR3 nucleotide sequence: TGTGCCAGCAGTTTTCTAGGGAAATTTGATACGCAGTATTTT. Encoded protein: CASSFLGKFDTQYF.

The chain joins TRBV4-2 to TRBJ1-2; no firm D call. The germline V gene has CDR1 LGHNA and CDR2 YNFKEQ. V lost 4 bases and J 3 bases, leaving 12 bases between the germline ends. The length of the CDR3 is 14 residues. The DNA for the CDR3 is TGTGCCAGCAGCCCTCGGGGTGGTGACTATGGCTACACCTTC. Translating it yields CASSPRGGDYGYTF.

As DNA, the CDR3 is TGTGCCAGCACCGGCCCCCCAACTAGCGGGAGAATCACCGGGGAGCTGTTTTTT. It encodes CASTGPPTSGRITGELFF. The gene calls are TRBV7-8 and TRBJ2-2, with TRBD2 identical over 11 bases. The CDR3 is 18 residues long. V dropped 7 bases and J dropped 4; count of bases not matched to a gene: 14. CDR1 and CDR2 from the germline V gene are SGHVS and FQNEAQ.

This chain connects TRBV19 to TRBJ1-2, with D uncertain. The CDR3 is made up of 14 amino acids. Trimming cost V 1 base and J 1 base, with 7 bases left between them. Germline V gene data show CDR1 as LNHDA and CDR2 as SQIVND (reference sequence). CDR3 loop: CASSIGGNNYGYTF. In DNA form, the CDR3 reads TGTGCCAGTAGTATAGGGGGAAATAACTATGGCTACACCTTC.

The chain links TRBV2 to TRBJ1-5; no clear D. The CDR3 is made up of 13 amino acids. Germline CDR1 SNHLY, CDR2 FYNNEI. V was pared by 9 bases and J by 0 bases, with 9 bases between. CDR3: CASIDRSNQPQHF. The CDR3 DNA reads TGTGCCAGTATAGACCGTAGCAATCAGCCCCAGCATTTT.

CDR3 DNA sequence: TGTGCCAGCAGTTACTCGAATGCCGACCTCCAGTTCTTC. Its protein product is CASSYSNADLQFF. This chain links TRBV6-5 with TRBJ2-1; no reliable D call. CDR1 is MNHEY and CDR2 is SVGAGI in the germline V gene. V was cut by 0 bases and J by 13 bases, with 13 bases left in between. There are 13 residues in the CDR3.

A single count supports this clone. The gene calls are TRBV5-4 and TRBJ2-3, with a weak D call TRBD2 (5 bases). Looked up from germline, CDR1 is SGHNT and CDR2 is YYREEE (reference sequence). Trimming pared 5 bases from V and 1 base from J, leaving 14 bases between. The CDR3 loop spans 15 amino acids. CDR3 DNA: TGTGCCAGCAGTTCCGTGGGAGTACGCACAGATACGCAGTATTTT. Protein sequence: CASSSVGVRTDTQYF.

The V gene is TRBV11-1, the J gene TRBJ2-1; D might be TRBD1 or TRBD2, each matching 5 bases. V lost 6 bases, J lost 2 bases, and 8 bases lay in between. The CDR3 runs 13 residues. CDR1 is SGHAT and CDR2 is FQDESV in the germline V gene (reference sequence). The CDR3 DNA sequence: TGTGCCAGCAGAGGGACCCCCTACAATGAGCAGTTCTTC. It encodes CASRGTPYNEQFF.

This clone was seen only a few times. One junction end disagrees with the germline gene, perhaps due to a read error. The rearrangement links TRBV6-5 to TRBJ1-5; no definite D call. The germline CDR1 and CDR2 sequences are MNHEY and SVGAGI. The CDR3 contains 15 residues. CDR3 loop: CASSYSGQSNQPQHF. Written as DNA, the CDR3 is TGTGCCAGCAGCTACTCGGGCCAGAGCAATCAGCCCCAGCATTTT.

CDR3 nucleotide sequence: TGTGCCAGCAGTCGACAGACTAACTATGGCTACACCTTC. This encodes CASSRQTNYGYTF. The chain combines TRBV6-6 with TRBJ1-2; TRBD1 might be the D (5 bases). Between the trimmed V and J ends, which lost 5 bases and 0 bases, there was a span of 7 bases. The germline V gene encodes CDR1 MNHNY and CDR2 SVGAGI (reference sequence). The CDR3 is 13 residues long.

This sequence joins TRBV27 and TRBJ1-2; TRBD1 aligns across 7 bases. CDR1 is MNHEY and CDR2 is SMNVEV in the germline V gene (reference sequence). CDR3 length: 14 residues. With 10 bases clipped from V and 4 bases from J, the junction kept 12 bases outside the gene matches. This CDR3 is CATRGSTGPYGYTF. CDR3 DNA: TGTGCCACCCGGGGATCGACAGGGCCCTATGGCTACACCTTC.